Included here is one T cell receptor beta chain sequence, with context. Its antigen remains unknown. These data are taken from a study of shared clonotypes between healthy human individuals. The study, taken as a whole, reports: Specimens sampled were limited to blood, with tissue repertoires likely differing.

CD45RA+ naive and CD45RA-negative memory subsets were separated from CD4+ cells. The authors split each subset's genomic DNA evenly across several immunoSEQ plates. Some clones are missing from TCRdb's copy, which holds only in-frame ones; the method was immunoSEQ multiplex PCR. The repertoire consists of about 2.4 million clones, with under 95% occurring once and the leading ten covering 0.36%. Germline lookup yields CDR1 MDHEN and CDR2 SYDVKM. This CDR3 is built from 16 residues. The V segment lost 7 bases and the J segment 1 base; nucleotides outside the gene matches: 11. This sequence originates from a man aged 18 to 30 in good health. Some clones in this sample may be carry-over from other donors' samples. Sequencing input: naive CD4+ T cells from PBMCs. Subset reported: CD45RA+ positively selected. This chain uses TRBV28 with TRBJ2-7; 9 positions match TRBD1. In DNA form, the CDR3 reads TGTGCCAGCACTACAAGGGACAGGGTCTTTTCCTACGAGCAGTACTTC. Its translation is CASTTRDRVFSYEQYF. Variable domain in full (rest from reference TRBV28 and TRBJ2-7): DVKVTQSSRYLVKRTGEKVFLECVQDMDHENMFWYRQDPGLGLRLIYFSYDVKMKEKGDIPEGYSVSREKKERFSLILESASTNQTSMYLCASTTRDRVFSYEQYFGPGTRLTVT.